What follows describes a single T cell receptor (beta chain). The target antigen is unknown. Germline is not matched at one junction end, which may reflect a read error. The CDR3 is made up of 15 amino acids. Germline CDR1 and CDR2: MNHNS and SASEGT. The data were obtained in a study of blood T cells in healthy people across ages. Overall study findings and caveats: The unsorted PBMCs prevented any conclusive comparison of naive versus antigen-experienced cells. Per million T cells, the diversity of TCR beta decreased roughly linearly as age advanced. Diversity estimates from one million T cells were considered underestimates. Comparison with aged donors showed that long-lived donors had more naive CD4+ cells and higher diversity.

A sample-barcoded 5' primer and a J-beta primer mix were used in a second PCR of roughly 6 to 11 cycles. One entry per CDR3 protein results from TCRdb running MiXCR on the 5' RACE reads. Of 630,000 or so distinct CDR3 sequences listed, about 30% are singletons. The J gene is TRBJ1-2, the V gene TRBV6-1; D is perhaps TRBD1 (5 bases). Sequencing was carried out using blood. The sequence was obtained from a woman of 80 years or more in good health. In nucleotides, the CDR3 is TGTGCCGGCAGTGGGGGACGGCAGCCCAACTATGGCTACACCTTC. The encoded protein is CAGSGGRQPNYGYTF.